This TCR beta chain was recovered during a study of vaccination and CD4 T cells after COVID-19. Comments on this clonotype: Its antigen remains unknown.

Trimming took 4 bases from V and 1 from J, leaving 10 bases between them. The CDR3 contains 14 residues. Germline loops: CDR1 MNHEY, CDR2 SVGAGI. The treatment is: approximately 9-day PBMC culture with coronavirus spike peptide pools or control peptides (ViraFEST assay). Before TCRs were sequenced, ViraFEST expanded antigen-specific T cells with peptide pools. An Oncomine TCR Beta short-read assay was used to sequence the DNA from cultured CD4+ T cells. TCRdb itself ran the PCR reads through MiXCR, one entry per CDR3 protein. The repertoire consists of more than 10,000 distinct CDR3 sequences, with roughly 55% occurring once and the leading ten covering 20% to 25%.

The clonotype originates from a human donor who had recovered from COVID-19. The source material was CD4+ T cells from blood, cultured in vitro. This chain connects TRBV6-5 to TRBJ1-1; D is unclear. The CDR3 DNA follows: TGTGCCAGCAGTTCCCCCGGGGAGAACACTGAAGCTTTCTTT. Its protein product is CASSSPGENTEAFF.